This TCR beta chain was documented in a study of cytomegalovirus exposure and HLA in healthy donors. Study observations and caveats: The authors confirmed in vitro that a few CMV-associated chains were specific for CMV antigens.

This clone was observed a single time. Its matching antigen is unknown. The study ran its PCR with 60 Vbeta and 13 Jbeta primers. TCRdb's copy holds only in-frame clones and misses some; the assay was immunoSEQ multiplex PCR. The sample carries some 150,000 clones, roughly three quarters recorded once. Sequencing was performed on PBMCs. The clonotype originates from a woman aged 45-60 years in good health and CMV-seronegative.

CDR3 loop: CATSKGSGRESKEQYF. CDR3 DNA: TGTGCCACCAGCAAGGGGAGCGGGAGAGAGTCGAAGGAGCAGTACTTC. This chain uses TRBV15 with TRBJ2-7; 8 nucleotides agree with TRBD2. Trimming cost V 4 bases and J 7 bases; bases outside gene matches: 15. CDR1 is LNHNV, CDR2 YYDKDF, per germline (reference sequence). This CDR3 comprises 16 residues.